This T cell receptor beta chain was obtained from a study of blood T cells in healthy people across ages. Donors ranged from roughly 6 to 100 years old and were healthy Caucasians in Russia. Together with a sample-barcoded 5' primer, a J-beta primer mix was included in a second PCR lasting about 6 to 11 cycles. TCRdb used MiXCR to reprocess the 5' RACE reads, holding one entry per CDR3 protein. The sample has approximately 850,000 distinct CDR3 sequences, 40% to 50% seen once. This CDR3 comprises 16 residues. The germline V and J ends were trimmed by 0 bases and 5 bases, with 17 bases remaining between them. From germline, CDR1 is SGHDT and CDR2 YYEEEE.

The V gene is TRBV5-6, the J gene TRBJ2-5; D is perhaps TRBD1 (7 bases). Material: blood. The receptor comes from a man aged 60 to 75 in good health. DNA of the CDR3: TGTGCCAGCAGCTTGGGCACAGGGGAGGTTTGGGAGACCCAGTACTTC. Protein: CASSLGTGEVWETQYF.